This is a list of T cell receptor beta chains from one sample in a study of metastatic and nonmetastatic thyroid tumors. From the PCR reads, TCRdb re-called clones with MiXCR. The sample has 15,000 to 20,000 clones, around 23% seen once. The sample comprised adjacent normal tissue. The source of these receptors is a female donor with papillary thyroid cancer or a benign thyroid nodule (not recorded which). Some clones in this sample may be carry-over from other donors' samples. The CDR3 runs from the conserved cysteine through the conserved F or W. Clone size appears in some rows only: once, few, many, or a class for an expanded clone.

TRBV20-1	-	TRBJ2-1	CSARDKIAGVYNEQFF
TRBV6-2/TRBV6-3	medium-sized	TRBJ2-7	CASKVAGGREQYF
TRBV30	many	TRBJ1-2	CAWSQTGTGVGGYTF
TRBV11-2	few	TRBJ1-2	CASSQYRTANYGYTF
TRBV5-6	many	TRBJ2-7	CASRLAGVREQYF
TRBV27	-	TRBJ2-7	CASFSSSYEQYF
TRBV13	many	TRBJ2-1	CASSSGQGVGEQFF
TRBV7-9	many	TRBJ1-1	CASSEMGGVYTEAFF
TRBV25-1	-	TRBJ2-1	CASSRSPLYNEQFF
TRBV6-2/TRBV6-3	medium-sized	TRBJ2-1	CASNVRNYNEQFF
TRBV27	medium-sized	TRBJ2-7	CASSFGGVPYEQYF
TRBV6-2/TRBV6-3	few	TRBJ2-5	CVSSYWSAKETQYF
TRBV4-2	many	TRBJ2-5	CASSQDLTNSGTQYF
TRBV4-1	few	TRBJ2-1	CASSQPRRGRNEQFF
TRBV20-1	-	TRBJ1-5	CSAIAQTSGGPQHF
TRBV4-1	many	TRBJ1-3	CASSQDSFSGNTIYF
TRBV7-3	-	TRBJ2-5	CASSLQGAWIGETQYF
TRBV28	large	TRBJ2-1	CASSLFSSGLAGTEQFF
TRBV27	medium-sized	TRBJ2-5	CASRLRGQAGETQYF
TRBV7-9	few	TRBJ1-1	CASSLGGNGAFF
TRBV5-4	-	TRBJ2-7	CASSNPGEGNHEQYF
TRBV9	-	TRBJ2-3	CASSSALAKTSTDTQYF
TRBV20-1	many	TRBJ1-2	CSARVDSLYGYTF
TRBV7-2	-	TRBJ1-3	CASSLAGNSGNTIYF
TRBV12-3/TRBV12-4	-	TRBJ2-3	CASSPTSGRARTDTQYF
TRBV6-2/TRBV6-3	few	TRBJ1-4	CATAKEAATNEKLFF
TRBV5-6	many	TRBJ1-1	CASSPGGITEAFF
TRBV2	medium-sized	TRBJ2-1	CASSELAGDNEQFF